This T cell receptor beta chain comes out of a study of T-cell reconstitution after alpha-beta-depleted transplantation in children. This clonotype was recorded a few times. A TCRbeta library incorporating unique molecular identifiers was prepared. Each CDR3 protein gets one entry after TCRdb re-called the PCR reads with MiXCR. The sample shows 750,000 to 950,000 distinct CDR3 sequences, 16% of them seen only once. The material was PBMCs, mostly from graft donor cells, obtained 360 days after TCRalphabeta/CD19-depleted stem cell transplant. This sequence originates from a male patient between 10 and 17 years old who had a stem cell transplant for acute lymphoblastic leukemia, so the T cells may come from the graft donor.

CDR3 region: CSVDGTSGSYEQYF. The CDR3 DNA follows: TGCAGCGTCGACGGGACTAGCGGTTCCTACGAGCAGTACTTC. This chain links TRBV29-1 with TRBJ2-7; 11 bases are shared with TRBD2. Germline CDR1 SQVTM, CDR2 ANQGSEA. V was clipped by 6 bases and J by 1 base; unmatched bases: 5. This CDR3 is built from 14 residues.